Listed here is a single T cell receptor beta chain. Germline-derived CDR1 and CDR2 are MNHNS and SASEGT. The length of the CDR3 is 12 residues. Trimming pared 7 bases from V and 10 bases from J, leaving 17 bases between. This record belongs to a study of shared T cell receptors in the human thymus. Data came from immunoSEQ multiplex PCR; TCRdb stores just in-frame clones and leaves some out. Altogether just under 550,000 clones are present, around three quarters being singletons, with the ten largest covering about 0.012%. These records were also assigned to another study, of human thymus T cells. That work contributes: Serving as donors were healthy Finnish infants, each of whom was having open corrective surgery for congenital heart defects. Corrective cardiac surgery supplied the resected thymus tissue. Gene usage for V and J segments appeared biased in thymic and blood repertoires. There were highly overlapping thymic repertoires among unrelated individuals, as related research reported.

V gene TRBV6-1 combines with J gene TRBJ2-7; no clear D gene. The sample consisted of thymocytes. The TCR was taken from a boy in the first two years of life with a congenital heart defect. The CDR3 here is CASNAEYRSQYF. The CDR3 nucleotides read TGTGCCAGCAACGCGGAATACCGATCTCAGTACTTC.